Below are 17 T cell receptor beta chains sequenced from a single sample in a study of CD8 T cells in Susac syndrome. Random-hexamer reverse transcription was applied to about 0.45 to 1 ug RNA. TCRdb ran MiXCR on the immunoSEQ multiplex PCR reads and lists one entry per CDR3 protein. The sample yields 100,000 to 150,000 distinct CDR3 sequences, around 96% seen once. The specimen was CD8+ T cells from PBMCs. The receptors stem from a human donor with Susac syndrome.

The V gene is TRBV12-3 or TRBV12-4, the J gene TRBJ1-6; D perhaps matches TRBD1 (5 bases). The CDR3 is 12 amino acids. Trimming removed 3 bases from V and 12 bases from J, with 9 bases in between. CDR3 bases: TGTGCCAGCAGTTTGGGGGGGATACCCCTCCACTTT. Translation: CASSLGGIPLHF.

V and J are TRBV12-3 or TRBV12-4 and TRBJ2-6; unclear D gene. V was clipped by 7 bases and J by 5 bases, with 12 bases between them. This CDR3 spans 14 amino acids. The CDR3 region has the DNA TGTGCCAGCACCGACTTTGAAAGGGCCAACGTCCTGACTTTC. Residues: CASTDFERANVLTF.

This chain joins TRBV7-2 and TRBJ2-7; D gene unclear. Trimming took 3 bases from V and 4 from J, leaving 19 bases between them. Germline V lookup: CDR1 SGHTA, CDR2 FQGNSA. This CDR3 is built from 16 residues. The CDR3 DNA is TGTGCCAGCAGCTTCGCTGGCCCCCACCCACCTTACGAGCAGTACTTC. As protein: CASSFAGPHPPYEQYF.

This chain links TRBV5-1 with TRBJ2-5; D uncertain. The germline CDR1 and CDR2 sequences are SGHRS and YFSETQ. The CDR3 sequence is 15 residues long. V lost 3 bases and J lost 1, with 13 bases in between. CDR3 protein: CASSWVVFSQETQYF. The CDR3 DNA sequence: TGCGCCAGCAGCTGGGTGGTATTTTCCCAAGAGACCCAGTACTTC.

The chain recombines TRBV7-3 with TRBJ1-1, with D possibly TRBD1 on 5 matching bases. CDR3 length: 15 residues. V was cut by 4 bases and J by 8 bases, with 20 bases left in between. CDR1 and CDR2 (germline): SGHTA, FQGTGA. This CDR3 reads CASSSPDMGHTEAFF. CDR3 sequence (DNA): TGTGCCAGCAGCTCCCCCGACATGGGGCATACCGAAGCTTTCTTT.

CDR3 DNA sequence: TGCAGTGCTAGAGGGACAGGGTTTGACACTGAAGCTTTCTTT. Protein sequence: CSARGTGFDTEAFF. The chain couples TRBV20-1 to TRBJ1-1; TRBD1 agrees at 8 bases. Per the germline V gene, CDR1 is DFQATT and CDR2 is SNEGSKA (reference sequence). The J segment lost 3 bases and the V segment lost 1 base, leaving 4 bases of the junction unmatched. CDR3 length: 14 residues.

The chain couples TRBV6-4 to TRBJ2-1; D is uncertain. The CDR3 covers 14 residues. V was pared by 0 bases and J by 6 bases, with 9 bases between. Germline values: CDR1 MRHNA, CDR2 SNTAGT. DNA for the CDR3: TGTGCCAGCAGTGACTCGAACAGTCCCAATGAGCAGTTCTTC. Encoded protein: CASSDSNSPNEQFF.

This clonotype was seen once. The rearrangement joins TRBV15 to TRBJ2-7; D uncertain. CDR1 and CDR2 (germline): LNHNV, YYDKDF (reference sequence). The V and J ends lost 6 bases and 0 bases respectively, with 9 bases between them. CDR3 length equals 13 residues. The CDR3 nucleotides are TGTGCCACCAGTGGTCCAGGCTCCTACGAGCAGTACTTC. Its protein is CATSGPGSYEQYF. The whole variable domain, remainder taken from reference TRBV15 and TRBJ2-7, is DAMVIQNPRYQVTQFGKPVTLSCSQTLNHNVMYWYQQKSSQAPKLLFHYYDKDFNNEADTPDNFQSRRPNTSFCFLDIRSPGLGDTAMYLCATSGPGSYEQYFGPGTRLTVT.

This clonotype was seen once. The chain combines TRBV4-3 with TRBJ2-1; 7 bases map to TRBD2. J lost 7 bases, V lost 1 base, and 4 bases had no gene match. This CDR3 is 14 amino acids long. Germline V CDR1 and CDR2: LGHNA, YSLEER. CDR3 amino acids: CASSQGLAKNEQFF. CDR3 nucleotides: TGCGCCAGCAGCCAAGGACTAGCCAAAAATGAGCAGTTCTTC.

The chain employs TRBV27 and TRBJ2-7; tentatively, D is TRBD1 (6 bases). The CDR3 runs 13 residues. V was trimmed by 7 bases and J by 3 bases, leaving 13 bases between them. Germline assignment: CDR1 MNHEY and CDR2 SMNVEV (reference sequence). The CDR3 region has the DNA TGTGCCAGCAAGAGACAGGATCACTACGAGCAGTACTTC. Residues: CASKRQDHYEQYF.

The chain joins TRBV28 to TRBJ1-2; maybe TRBD1 (5 bases). The CDR3 covers 14 residues. V was clipped by 6 bases and J by 2 bases, with 13 bases between them. Per germline, CDR1 MDHEN and CDR2 SYDVKM. CDR3 sequence: CASRPPGLNYGYTF. In DNA, the CDR3 is TGTGCCAGCAGGCCCCCGGGACTGAACTATGGCTACACCTTC.

This clonotype was observed a single time. The chain combines TRBV3-1 with TRBJ2-7; D is perhaps TRBD1 or TRBD2 (5 bases each). Trimming stripped 1 base from V and 2 bases from J, with 15 bases between. Germline V lookup: CDR1 LGHDT, CDR2 YNNKEL (reference sequence). The CDR3 runs to 16 residues. As DNA, the CDR3 is TGTGCCAGCAGCCAAGCTTTCAGGGACCCAACCTACGAGCAGTACTTC. This codes for CASSQAFRDPTYEQYF.

This rearrangement joins TRBV20-1 to TRBJ2-2; D is perhaps TRBD2 (5 bases). The CDR3 length is 16 residues. Germline V gives CDR1 DFQATT, CDR2 SNEGSKA (reference sequence). V was shortened by 3 bases and J by 3 bases, with 17 bases between the two germline ends. The CDR3 sequence: CSARPDADFYTGELFF. The CDR3 DNA reads as TGCAGTGCTAGGCCGGATGCGGACTTCTACACCGGGGAGCTGTTTTTT.

Here the CDR3 DNA reads TGTGCCAGCAGCGTAGGTGGGACAGGCGACTACAATGAGCAGTTCTTC. Residues: CASSVGGTGDYNEQFF. This sequence joins TRBV9 and TRBJ2-1; TRBD1 matches at 8 bases. The CDR3 length is 16 residues. The germline CDR1 and CDR2 sequences are SGDLS and YYNGEE. V trimming: 0 bases; J trimming: 3 bases; junction bases outside the gene matches: 5.

This sequence joins TRBV11-2 and TRBJ2-7; D unclear. CDR3 length: 12 amino acids. V dropped 5 bases and J dropped 7 bases, with 12 bases sitting between them. Germline CDR1 SGHAT, CDR2 FQNNGV. The CDR3 loop reads CASSPRKYEQYF. CDR3 coding DNA: TGTGCCAGCAGCCCACGTAAATATGAGCAGTACTTC.

The chain combines TRBV28 with TRBJ2-5, with D perhaps matching TRBD1 (5 bases). Trimming took 6 bases from V and 0 from J, leaving 8 bases between them. The CDR3 spans 13 residues. CDR1 MDHEN and CDR2 SYDVKM come from the germline V gene. In DNA, the CDR3 is TGTGCCAGCAGAACGACAGACCAAGAGACCCAGTACTTC. Residues: CASRTTDQETQYF.

The genes are TRBV9 and TRBJ2-1, with D unclear. V dropped 0 bases and J dropped 4 bases, with 11 bases sitting between them. The germline V gene encodes CDR1 SGDLS and CDR2 YYNGEE. The CDR3 is made up of 15 amino acids. CDR3: CASSVGSPAYNEQFF. In DNA form, the CDR3 reads TGTGCCAGCAGCGTAGGGTCACCGGCATACAATGAGCAGTTCTTC.